This is a list of T cell receptor beta chains from one sample in a study of T cell responses to AZD1222 COVID-19 vaccine. Profiling relied on immunoSEQ multiplex PCR, and the TCRdb table lists in-frame clones only, not all of them. This sample has 150,000 or so clones, with approximately 90% found just once. The starting material was peripheral blood, obtained 28 days after the second AZD1222 dose. The source is an adult who received the AZD1222 COVID-19 vaccine. CDR3s include the opening cysteine and the closing phenylalanine or tryptophan. Fields, in order: CDR3 DNA, CDR3 protein, clone size, V gene, J gene, D gene. A D gene is named only where the DNA matches it firmly. Some rows have no size entry. The others give once, few or many, or a class for an expanded clone.

DNA: TGCAGTGCTAGTGCCCGCGGACAGGGAATATATAGCAATCAGCCCCAGCATTTT
CDR3: CSASARGQGIYSNQPQHF
size: -
V: TRBV20-1
J: TRBJ1-5
D: TRBD1

DNA: TGCAGCGTTGAAGATGGGGAGTACTACGAGCAGTACTTC
CDR3: CSVEDGEYYEQYF
size: -
V: TRBV29-1
J: TRBJ2-7
D: -

DNA: TGTGCCAGCAGCAAAAGACCAGGGCACGAGCAGTACTTC
CDR3: CASSKRPGHEQYF
size: -
V: TRBV6-5
J: TRBJ2-7
D: -

DNA: TGTGCCAGCGGGAGGGACCAGGGGAGTTCACCCCTCCACTTT
CDR3: CASGRDQGSSPLHF
size: -
V: TRBV2
J: TRBJ1-6
D: -

DNA: TGTGCCAGCAGCCTTATAGCGGGAGTAGGGGAGACCCAGTACTTC
CDR3: CASSLIAGVGETQYF
size: -
V: TRBV3-1/TRBV3-2
J: TRBJ2-5
D: TRBD2

DNA: TGTGCCAGCAGAGCTTCGGGCTTTGCTTACGAGCAGTACTTC
CDR3: CASRASGFAYEQYF
size: -
V: TRBV28
J: TRBJ2-7
D: -

DNA: TGTGCCAGCAGCCCCACGACAGGGGGTGCAAATGAAAAACTGTTTTTT
CDR3: CASSPTTGGANEKLFF
size: -
V: TRBV5-4
J: TRBJ1-4
D: TRBD1

DNA: TGTGCCACCGGAGACGGACGGGAGACCCAGTACTTC
CDR3: CATGDGRETQYF
size: -
V: TRBV10-3
J: TRBJ2-5
D: -

DNA: TGTGCTAGTGCCACTGTGGGTAGGGTGCTGTTTTTT
CDR3: CASATVGRVLFF
size: -
V: TRBV12-5
J: TRBJ1-4
D: -

DNA: TGTGCCAGCAGCCAAGTTAACAGTAGCAATCAGCCCCAGCATTTT
CDR3: CASSQVNSSNQPQHF
size: -
V: TRBV14
J: TRBJ1-5
D: -

DNA: TGTGCCATCAGTGACAGCAGGGCTGAAGCTTTCTTT
CDR3: CAISDSRAEAFF
size: -
V: TRBV10-3
J: TRBJ1-1
D: -

DNA: TGTGCCAGCAGCTGGCTGGGGGGGTCCTACAATGAGCAGTTCTTC
CDR3: CASSWLGGSYNEQFF
size: -
V: TRBV7-9
J: TRBJ2-1
D: TRBD2

DNA: TGTGCCAGCAGCTTAGGATGGGGGGACAGCAATCAGCCCCAGCATTTT
CDR3: CASSLGWGDSNQPQHF
size: once
V: TRBV7-2
J: TRBJ1-5
D: -

DNA: TGTGCCAGCACTCCAACAAGGGGGGCCTTTGCTGAAGCTTTCTTT
CDR3: CASTPTRGAFAEAFF
size: -
V: TRBV2
J: TRBJ1-1
D: -

DNA: TGTGCCAGCAGCGTAGTGGGGTATACGCAGTATTTT
CDR3: CASSVVGYTQYF
size: -
V: TRBV9
J: TRBJ2-3
D: -

DNA: TGTGCCACCAGCGGTGGGACTAGCGGAAACCTCAATGAGCAGTTCTTC
CDR3: CATSGGTSGNLNEQFF
size: once
V: TRBV15
J: TRBJ2-1
D: TRBD2

DNA: TGCGCCAGCAGCCAAGAGCCCCAGGGGGGCTACGAGCAGTACTTC
CDR3: CASSQEPQGGYEQYF
size: -
V: TRBV4-1
J: TRBJ2-7
D: -

DNA: TGCGCCAGCAGTTCGGATAGAGTGGGTGGCTACACCTTC
CDR3: CASSSDRVGGYTF
size: -
V: TRBV5-1
J: TRBJ1-2
D: -

DNA: TGTGCCAGCGGAGGGGACTGGCCTTCCCCTGAGCAGTTCTTC
CDR3: CASGGDWPSPEQFF
size: once
V: TRBV9
J: TRBJ2-1
D: -

DNA: TGTGCCAGCAACCGTGGCGGAGACGGTGAGCAGTACTTC
CDR3: CASNRGGDGEQYF
size: -
V: TRBV6-5
J: TRBJ2-7
D: -

DNA: TGTGCCAGCAGTAGACCACCCACAGGGGGCTATGAGCAGTTCTTC
CDR3: CASSRPPTGGYEQFF
size: -
V: TRBV6-2/TRBV6-3
J: TRBJ2-1
D: TRBD1

DNA: TGTGCCAGCAGTGAACAGGGCAGGGCGGGTAATTCACCCCTCCACTTT
CDR3: CASSEQGRAGNSPLHF
size: -
V: TRBV2
J: TRBJ1-6
D: -

DNA: TGTGCCAGTACCTCGGGTCGGTGGGAAAAACTGTTTTTT
CDR3: CASTSGRWEKLFF
size: -
V: TRBV19
J: TRBJ1-4
D: -

DNA: TGTGCCAGCAGCTTAGTTGGACTAGCAAGCGAGCAGTACTTC
CDR3: CASSLVGLASEQYF
size: -
V: TRBV11-2
J: TRBJ2-7
D: TRBD2

DNA: TGTGCCAGCAGCCCCGTTCCCAGGGGGAATCAGCCCCAGCATTTT
CDR3: CASSPVPRGNQPQHF
size: few
V: TRBV7-2
J: TRBJ1-5
D: TRBD1

DNA: TGTGCCAGCAGCCAAGTAGCGGGGGGTGAGCAGTACTTC
CDR3: CASSQVAGGEQYF
size: -
V: TRBV3-1/TRBV3-2
J: TRBJ2-7
D: TRBD2

DNA: TGTGCCACCAGCAATCATTGGACAGGGGCCAATCAGCCCCAGCATTTT
CDR3: CATSNHWTGANQPQHF
size: -
V: TRBV15
J: TRBJ1-5
D: TRBD1

DNA: TGTGCCAGCAGCTTAGTGCTAGCGGGGGGCTCCTACGAGCAGTACTTC
CDR3: CASSLVLAGGSYEQYF
size: -
V: TRBV13
J: TRBJ2-7
D: TRBD2

DNA: TGTGCCACCGGTAGAACAGGGGGCCGGGCAGATACGCAGTATTTT
CDR3: CATGRTGGRADTQYF
size: -
V: TRBV24-1
J: TRBJ2-3
D: TRBD1

DNA: TGTGCCAGCAGTTTAATGTCAGTTGGGCCGGGGAATGAGCAGTTCTTC
CDR3: CASSLMSVGPGNEQFF
size: -
V: TRBV6-5
J: TRBJ2-1
D: -

DNA: TGTGCCAGCTCACCCTCCGGGACACCTCCCTACGAGCAGTACTTC
CDR3: CASSPSGTPPYEQYF
size: -
V: TRBV18
J: TRBJ2-7
D: -

DNA: TGCGCCAGCAGCTTGGGGGCCAGCTACGAGCAGTACTTC
CDR3: CASSLGASYEQYF
size: -
V: TRBV5-1
J: TRBJ2-7
D: -

DNA: TGTGCCAGCAGCTTAGAAGGGGGCTCTGGAAACACCATATATTTT
CDR3: CASSLEGGSGNTIYF
size: -
V: TRBV11-3
J: TRBJ1-3
D: -

DNA: TGTGCCAGCAGCCCGAGGGGGAACACTGAAGCTTTCTTT
CDR3: CASSPRGNTEAFF
size: -
V: TRBV11-3
J: TRBJ1-1
D: -

DNA: TGTGCCAGCAGCCAAGCCGCGGGTCTAAGCACCGGGGAGCTGTTTTTT
CDR3: CASSQAAGLSTGELFF
size: -
V: TRBV4-2
J: TRBJ2-2
D: -

DNA: TGTGCCAGCAGAGACACGGGAGGAGATACGCAGTATTTT
CDR3: CASRDTGGDTQYF
size: -
V: TRBV6-5
J: TRBJ2-3
D: TRBD2

DNA: TGTGCCAGCAGCGGGGGAACGAACACCGGGGAGCTGTTTTTT
CDR3: CASSGGTNTGELFF
size: -
V: TRBV9
J: TRBJ2-2
D: -

DNA: TGTGCCACCCTGGCGGGTCAGGGTGTCTATGGCTACACCTTC
CDR3: CATLAGQGVYGYTF
size: -
V: TRBV6-5
J: TRBJ1-2
D: -

DNA: TGTGCCAGCAGCGTAGGACTTACTAGCTTCTACACAGATACGCAGTATTTT
CDR3: CASSVGLTSFYTDTQYF
size: -
V: TRBV9
J: TRBJ2-3
D: -

DNA: TGTGCCAGCAGCTCCCGCTGGACAGATACGCAGTATTTT
CDR3: CASSSRWTDTQYF
size: few
V: TRBV7-2
J: TRBJ2-3
D: -

DNA: TGTGCCAGCAGCCAAGAACTGGACCAAGAGACCCAGTACTTC
CDR3: CASSQELDQETQYF
size: -
V: TRBV3-1/TRBV3-2
J: TRBJ2-5
D: -

DNA: TGTGCCAGCAGTAGCTGGACAGGGAAGGCTGAAGCTTTCTTT
CDR3: CASSSWTGKAEAFF
size: -
V: TRBV27
J: TRBJ1-1
D: TRBD1